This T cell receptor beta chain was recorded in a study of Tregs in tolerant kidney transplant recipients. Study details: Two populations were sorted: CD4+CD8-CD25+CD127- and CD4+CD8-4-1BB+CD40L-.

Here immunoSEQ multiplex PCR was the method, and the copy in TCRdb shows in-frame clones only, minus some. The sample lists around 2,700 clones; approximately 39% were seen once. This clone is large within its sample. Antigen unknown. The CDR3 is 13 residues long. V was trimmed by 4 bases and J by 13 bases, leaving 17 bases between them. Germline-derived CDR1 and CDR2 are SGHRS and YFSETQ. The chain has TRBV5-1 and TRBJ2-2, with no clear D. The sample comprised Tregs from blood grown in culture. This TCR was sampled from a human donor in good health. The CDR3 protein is CASSVEKRSVLFF. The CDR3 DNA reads TGCGCCAGCAGCGTGGAAAAGCGATCGGTGCTGTTTTTT.